Sequencing of this T cell receptor beta chain was carried out in a study of vaccination and CD4 T cells after COVID-19. Looking at the study overall: With a range of 35 to 161, the median interval from diagnosis to drawing post-COVID samples was around 100 days. Study results and limitations: Nearly all convalescent vaccine-specific clones, 304 of 307, recognized only SARS-CoV-2 spike.

Treatment reported: approximately nine-day PBMC culture with coronavirus spike peptide pools or control peptides (ViraFEST assay). ViraFEST stimulated the growth of antigen-specific T cells using peptide pools and subsequently profiled their TCRs by sequencing. This clonotype was counted a few times. Its target is not known. Once obtained from cultured CD4+ T cells, the DNA was sequenced using the Oncomine TCR Beta short-read assay. DNA came from CD4+ T cells after culture. From the PCR reads, TCRdb called clonotypes with MiXCR, one entry per CDR3 protein. Of around 17,000 distinct CDR3 sequences in the sample, approximately 60% were seen once. This CDR3 spans 13 amino acids. Trimming removed 4 bases at V and 3 bases at J, with 9 bases between.

This rearrangement joins TRBV12-3 or TRBV12-4 to TRBJ1-2; TRBD1 might be the D (6 bases). The receptor was derived from a human donor who had recovered from COVID-19. The sample consisted of CD4+ T cells from blood, cultured in vitro. This chain's CDR3 is CASSWGRDYGYTF. CDR3 nucleotide sequence: TGTGCCAGCAGTTGGGGGCGTGACTATGGCTACACCTTC.